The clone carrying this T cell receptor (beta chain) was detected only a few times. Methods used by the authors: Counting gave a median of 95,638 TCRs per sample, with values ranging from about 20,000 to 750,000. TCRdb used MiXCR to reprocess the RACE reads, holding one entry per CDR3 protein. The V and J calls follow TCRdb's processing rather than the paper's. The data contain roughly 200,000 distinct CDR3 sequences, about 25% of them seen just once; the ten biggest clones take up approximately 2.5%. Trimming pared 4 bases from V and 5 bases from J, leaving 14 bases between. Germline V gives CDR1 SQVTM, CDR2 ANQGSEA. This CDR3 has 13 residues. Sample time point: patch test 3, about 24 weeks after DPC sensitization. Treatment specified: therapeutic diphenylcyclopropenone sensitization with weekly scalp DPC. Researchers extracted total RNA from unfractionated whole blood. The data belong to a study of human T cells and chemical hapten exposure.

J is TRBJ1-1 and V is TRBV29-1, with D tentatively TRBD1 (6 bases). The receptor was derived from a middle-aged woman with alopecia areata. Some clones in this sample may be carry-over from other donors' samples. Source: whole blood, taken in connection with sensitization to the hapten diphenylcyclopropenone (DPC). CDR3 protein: CSVVWGQRTEAFF. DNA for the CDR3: TGCAGCGTTGTTTGGGGGCAGCGGACTGAAGCTTTCTTT.